This T cell receptor beta chain is from a study of blood T cell repertoires in COVID-19. The repertoire was sequenced with immunoSEQ multiplex PCR; TCRdb's copy has only in-frame clones and lacks some. The table includes some 110,000 clones, about 85% detected once. This clone has only a few counts. The CDR3 runs 17 residues. Germline V gene data show CDR1 as LNHDA and CDR2 as SQIVND (reference sequence). V lost 7 bases to trimming and J lost 0 bases, with 19 bases between them. Sequencing was performed on peripheral blood. This chain joins TRBV19 and TRBJ1-5; TRBD1 is a possible D gene (5 bases). The clonotype was recovered from a woman older than 75 with COVID-19, enrolled during active disease. CDR3 in DNA: TGTGCCAGTACCAGCTCCGGGGGGAGGGCTAGCAATCAGCCCCAGCATTTT. It codes for CASTSSGGRASNQPQHF.